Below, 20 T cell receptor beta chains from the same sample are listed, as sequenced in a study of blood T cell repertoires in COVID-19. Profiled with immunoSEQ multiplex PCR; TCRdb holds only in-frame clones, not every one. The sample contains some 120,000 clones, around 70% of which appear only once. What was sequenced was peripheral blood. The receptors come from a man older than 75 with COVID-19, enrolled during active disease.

The CDR3 bases are TGTGCCAGTAGTATCGGACAGGGGCGGGGAGAGACCCAGTACTTC. The encoded protein is CASSIGQGRGETQYF. The rearrangement links TRBV19 to TRBJ2-5; 9 positions agree with TRBD1. The length of the CDR3 is 15 residues. Germline V gene sequence: CDR1 LNHDA, CDR2 SQIVND (reference sequence). V was clipped by 3 bases and J by 4 bases; unmatched bases: 6.

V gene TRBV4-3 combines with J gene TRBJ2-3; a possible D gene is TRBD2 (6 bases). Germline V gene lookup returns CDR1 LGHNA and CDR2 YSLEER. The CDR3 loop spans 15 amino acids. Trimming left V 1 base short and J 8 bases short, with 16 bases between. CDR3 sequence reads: CASSQGPLGGVTQYF. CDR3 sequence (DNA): TGCGCCAGCAGCCAAGGGCCTCTGGGGGGTGTTACGCAGTATTTT.

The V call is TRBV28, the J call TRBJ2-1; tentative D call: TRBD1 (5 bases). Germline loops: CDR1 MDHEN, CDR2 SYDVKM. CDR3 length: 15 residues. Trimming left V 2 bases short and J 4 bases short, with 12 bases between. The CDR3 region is CASSLEGAQYNEQFF. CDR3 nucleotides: TGTGCCAGCAGTTTAGAAGGGGCCCAATACAATGAGCAGTTCTTC.

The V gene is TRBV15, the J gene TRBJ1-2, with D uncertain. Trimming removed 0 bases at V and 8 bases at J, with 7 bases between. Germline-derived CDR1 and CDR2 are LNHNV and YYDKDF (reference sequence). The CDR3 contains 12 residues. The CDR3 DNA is TGTGCCACCAGCAGAGAAGAGTCGGGCTACACCTTC. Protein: CATSREESGYTF.

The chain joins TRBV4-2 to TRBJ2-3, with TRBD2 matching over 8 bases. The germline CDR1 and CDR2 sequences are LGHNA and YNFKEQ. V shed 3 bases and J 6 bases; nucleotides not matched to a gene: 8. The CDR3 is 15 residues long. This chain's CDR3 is CASSQNAGGVDTQYF. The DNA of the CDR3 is TGTGCCAGCAGCCAGAACGCGGGAGGAGTGGATACGCAGTATTTT.

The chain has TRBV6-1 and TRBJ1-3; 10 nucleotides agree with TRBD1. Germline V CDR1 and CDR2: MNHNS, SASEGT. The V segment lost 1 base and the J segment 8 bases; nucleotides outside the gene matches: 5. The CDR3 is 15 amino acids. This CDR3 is CASSEVGQGWDTIYF. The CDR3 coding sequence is TGTGCCAGCAGTGAAGTGGGACAGGGGTGGGACACCATATATTTT.

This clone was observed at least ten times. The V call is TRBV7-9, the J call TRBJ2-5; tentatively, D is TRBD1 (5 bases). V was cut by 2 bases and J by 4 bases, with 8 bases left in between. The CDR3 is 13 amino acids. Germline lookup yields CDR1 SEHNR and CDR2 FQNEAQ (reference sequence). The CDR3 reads CASSLQGPETQYF. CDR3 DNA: TGTGCCAGCAGCTTACAGGGTCCAGAGACCCAGTACTTC.

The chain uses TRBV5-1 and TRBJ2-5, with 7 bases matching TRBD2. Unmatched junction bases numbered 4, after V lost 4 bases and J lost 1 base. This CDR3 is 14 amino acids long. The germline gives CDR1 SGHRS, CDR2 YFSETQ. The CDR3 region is CASSRASGQETQYF. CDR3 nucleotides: TGCGCCAGCAGCAGGGCTAGCGGCCAAGAGACCCAGTACTTC.

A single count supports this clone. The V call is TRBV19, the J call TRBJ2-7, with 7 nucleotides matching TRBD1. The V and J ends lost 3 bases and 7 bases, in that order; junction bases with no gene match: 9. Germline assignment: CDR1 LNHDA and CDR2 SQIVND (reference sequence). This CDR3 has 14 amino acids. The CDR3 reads CASSISQGVREQYF. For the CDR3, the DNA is TGTGCCAGTAGTATCTCGCAGGGGGTACGAGAGCAGTACTTC.

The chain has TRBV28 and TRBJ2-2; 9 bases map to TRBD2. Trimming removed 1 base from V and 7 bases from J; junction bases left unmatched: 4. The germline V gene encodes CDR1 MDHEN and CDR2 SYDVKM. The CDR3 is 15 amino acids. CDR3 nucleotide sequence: TGTGCCAGCAGTTTATTTAGCGGGAGCATCGGGGAGCTGTTTTTT. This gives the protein CASSLFSGSIGELFF.

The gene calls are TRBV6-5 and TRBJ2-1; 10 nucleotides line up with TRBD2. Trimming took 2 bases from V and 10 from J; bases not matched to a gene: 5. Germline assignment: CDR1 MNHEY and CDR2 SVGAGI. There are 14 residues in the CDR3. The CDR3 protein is CASSYILAGAEQFF. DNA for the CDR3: TGTGCCAGCAGTTACATTCTAGCGGGAGCCGAGCAGTTCTTC.

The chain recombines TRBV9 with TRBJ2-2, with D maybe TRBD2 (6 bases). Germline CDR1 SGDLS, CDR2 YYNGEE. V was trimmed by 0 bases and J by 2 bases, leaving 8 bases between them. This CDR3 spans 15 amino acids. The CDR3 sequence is CASSVDGRNTGELFF. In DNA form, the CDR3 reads TGTGCCAGCAGCGTAGACGGGAGAAACACCGGGGAGCTGTTTTTT.

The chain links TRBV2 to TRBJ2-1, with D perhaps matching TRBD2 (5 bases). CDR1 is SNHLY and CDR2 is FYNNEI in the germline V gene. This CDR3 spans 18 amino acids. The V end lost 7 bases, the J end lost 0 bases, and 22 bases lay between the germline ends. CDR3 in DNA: TGTGCCAGCACCCCTCGGTGGGAGCGGACTGGCTCCTACAATGAGCAGTTCTTC. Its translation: CASTPRWERTGSYNEQFF.

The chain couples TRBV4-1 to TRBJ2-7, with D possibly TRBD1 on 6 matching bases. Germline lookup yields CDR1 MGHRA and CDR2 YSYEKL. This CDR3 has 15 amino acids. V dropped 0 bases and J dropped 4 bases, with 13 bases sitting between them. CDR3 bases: TGCGCCAGCAGCCAAGATCTGGGCAGGGGTTACGAGCAGTACTTC. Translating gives CASSQDLGRGYEQYF.

The CDR3 spells CASSLQETQYF. CDR3 DNA: TGTGCCAGCTCACTACAAGAGACCCAGTACTTC. The chain joins TRBV18 to TRBJ2-5; D is undetermined. The CDR3 is 11 amino acids. The V end was cut by 4 bases, the J end by 2 bases, with 2 bases between. CDR1 and CDR2 (germline): KGHSH, LQKENI.

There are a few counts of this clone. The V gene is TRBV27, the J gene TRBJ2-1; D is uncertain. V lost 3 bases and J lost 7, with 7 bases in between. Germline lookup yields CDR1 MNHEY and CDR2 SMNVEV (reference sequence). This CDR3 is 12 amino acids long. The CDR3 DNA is TGTGCCAGCAGTTTCCGCGGTAATGAGCAGTTCTTC. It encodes CASSFRGNEQFF.

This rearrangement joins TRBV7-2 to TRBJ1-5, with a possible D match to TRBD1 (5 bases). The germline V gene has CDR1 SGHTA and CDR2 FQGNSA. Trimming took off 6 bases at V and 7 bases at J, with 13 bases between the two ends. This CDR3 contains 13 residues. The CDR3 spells CASSLGTLQPQHF. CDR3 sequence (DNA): TGTGCCAGCAGTCTGGGGACTTTGCAGCCCCAGCATTTT.

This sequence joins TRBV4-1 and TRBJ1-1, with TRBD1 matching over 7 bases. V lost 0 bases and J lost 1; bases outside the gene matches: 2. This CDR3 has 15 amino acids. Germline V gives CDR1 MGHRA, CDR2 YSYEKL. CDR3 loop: CASSQDRGPNTEAFF. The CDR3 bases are TGCGCCAGCAGCCAAGATAGGGGGCCGAACACTGAAGCTTTCTTT.

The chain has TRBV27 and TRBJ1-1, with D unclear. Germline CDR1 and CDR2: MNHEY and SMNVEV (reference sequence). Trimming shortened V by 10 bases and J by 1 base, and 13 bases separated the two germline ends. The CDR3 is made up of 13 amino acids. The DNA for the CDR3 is TGTGCCACCCAAGAGAGGCGGAACACTGAAGCTTTCTTT. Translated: CATQERRNTEAFF.

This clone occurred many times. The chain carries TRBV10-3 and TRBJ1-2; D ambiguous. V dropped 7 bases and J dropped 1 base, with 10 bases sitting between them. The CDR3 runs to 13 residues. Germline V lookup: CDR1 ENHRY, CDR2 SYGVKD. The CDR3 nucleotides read TGTGCCATCACCCCAATACTTAACTATGGCTACACCTTC. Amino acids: CAITPILNYGYTF.